The rows below give T cell receptor beta chains drawn from one sample of a study of T cell responses to AZD1222 COVID-19 vaccine. The protocol was immunoSEQ multiplex PCR, while the TCRdb copy is restricted to in-frame clones and leaves out a portion. The sample consists of 60,000 to 85,000 clones, roughly 84% of them appearing once. The specimen comprised peripheral blood, sampled 28 days after the second AZD1222 dose. The receptors derive from an adult who received the AZD1222 COVID-19 vaccine. Both conserved end residues are part of each CDR3. The D gene is left open where the match is weak. Size values are once, few and many counts, or a class for expanded clones, and some rows have none.

V gene	J gene	D gene	clone size	CDR3 protein	CDR3 DNA
TRBV6-6	TRBJ1-1	NA	NA	CASSYLTPRTTEAFF	TGTGCCAGCAGTTACTTGACCCCACGGACCACTGAAGCTTTCTTT
TRBV7-2	TRBJ2-6	TRBD1	NA	CASSLTGSSFSGANVLTF	TGTGCCAGCAGCTTGACAGGGTCTTCATTCTCTGGGGCCAACGTCCTGACTTTC
TRBV5-6	TRBJ1-2	NA	NA	CASTQTSGGYTF	TGTGCCAGCACCCAGACAAGTGGTGGCTACACCTTC
TRBV20-1	TRBJ2-7	NA	NA	CSASNIYEQYF	TGCAGTGCTAGTAACATCTACGAGCAGTACTTC
TRBV9	TRBJ1-2	TRBD1	NA	CASSVAGQGHYGYTF	TGTGCCAGCAGCGTAGCGGGACAGGGTCACTATGGCTACACCTTC
TRBV2	TRBJ1-4	NA	NA	CASSGPGGFNEKLFF	TGTGCCAGCAGTGGACCGGGGGGCTTTAATGAAAAACTGTTTTTT
TRBV3-1/TRBV3-2	TRBJ1-4	NA	NA	CASSRQGGTNEKLFF	TGTGCCAGCAGCCGGCAGGGAGGCACTAATGAAAAACTGTTTTTT
TRBV5-6	TRBJ1-5	NA	NA	CASSVYYLRNQPQHF	TGTGCCAGCAGCGTGTACTACTTACGCAATCAGCCCCAGCATTTT
TRBV5-6	TRBJ1-2	TRBD1	NA	CASSPTGTYGYTF	TGTGCCAGCAGCCCGACAGGGACCTATGGCTACACCTTC
TRBV2	TRBJ1-5	NA	NA	CASSEWVVVSSSQPQHF	TGTGCCAGCAGTGAATGGGTGGTCGTGAGTTCGAGTCAGCCCCAGCATTTT
TRBV4-3	TRBJ2-7	NA	NA	CASSQDRFSYEQYF	TGCGCCAGCAGCCAAGACCGCTTCTCCTACGAGCAGTACTTC
TRBV6-5	TRBJ1-5	NA	NA	CASIVGNSNQPQHF	TGTGCCAGCATTGTCGGAAATAGCAATCAGCCCCAGCATTTT
TRBV2	TRBJ2-4	TRBD1	NA	CASSSGDRGNIQYF	TGTGCCAGCAGTTCGGGGGACAGGGGAAACATTCAGTACTTC
TRBV7-2	TRBJ2-3	TRBD2	NA	CASSSSGFVTDTQYF	TGTGCCAGCAGTTCTAGCGGGTTTGTCACAGATACGCAGTATTTT
TRBV14	TRBJ1-5	NA	NA	CASSPQGNQPQHF	TGTGCCAGCAGCCCCCAGGGGAATCAGCCCCAGCATTTT
TRBV18	TRBJ1-5	NA	NA	CASSPPQGGQPQHF	TGTGCCAGCTCACCACCGCAGGGTGGACAGCCCCAGCATTTT
TRBV5-8	TRBJ1-5	NA	NA	CASSFKGNQPQHF	TGTGCCAGCAGCTTCAAGGGAAATCAGCCCCAGCATTTT
TRBV30	TRBJ1-1	NA	NA	CAWSGPGRIEAFF	TGTGCCTGGAGTGGACCCGGACGGATTGAAGCTTTCTTT
TRBV18	TRBJ1-2	NA	NA	CASSPGRDGGYTF	TGTGCCAGCTCACCCGGAAGGGACGGAGGCTACACCTTC
TRBV19	TRBJ1-6	TRBD1	NA	CASSIGQGNSPLHF	TGTGCCAGTAGTATCGGACAGGGAAATTCACCCCTCCACTTT
TRBV4-3	TRBJ2-2	NA	NA	CASSQGTVNTGELFF	TGCGCCAGCAGCCAGGGGACCGTGAACACCGGGGAGCTGTTTTTT
TRBV5-6	TRBJ1-2	NA	NA	CASSLSGLFGGYTF	TGTGCCAGCAGCTTGTCGGGGCTCTTTGGAGGCTACACCTTC
TRBV5-1	TRBJ2-3	NA	NA	CASSLRSVSTDTQYF	TGCGCCAGCAGTCTGCGGTCAGTTAGCACAGATACGCAGTATTTT
TRBV5-1	TRBJ2-5	NA	NA	CASSLNSGVGTQYF	TGCGCCAGCAGCTTGAATTCAGGGGTCGGGACCCAGTACTTC
TRBV6-5	TRBJ1-1	NA	NA	CASNMNTEAFF	TGTGCCAGCAATATGAACACTGAAGCTTTCTTT
TRBV4-1	TRBJ2-3	TRBD2	NA	CASSPFYSSGFTDTQYF	TGCGCCAGCAGCCCATTTTATTCTAGCGGCTTCACAGATACGCAGTATTTT
TRBV7-9	TRBJ1-2	NA	NA	CASSLDRFYGYTF	TGTGCCAGCAGCTTAGACAGGTTTTATGGCTACACCTTC
TRBV19	TRBJ2-6	NA	NA	CASSIDDVVRSSGANVLTF	TGTGCCAGTAGTATAGATGATGTAGTTCGCTCCTCTGGGGCCAACGTCCTGACTTTC
TRBV10-3	TRBJ1-2	NA	NA	CAISESEGKDGYTF	TGTGCCATCAGTGAGTCCGAGGGGAAAGATGGCTACACCTTC
TRBV30	TRBJ2-7	TRBD1	NA	CAWSRGQGYEQYF	TGTGCCTGGAGTAGGGGACAGGGCTACGAGCAGTACTTC
TRBV2	TRBJ2-7	TRBD1	NA	CASRGTGASSYEQYF	TGTGCCAGCCGAGGGACAGGGGCGTCTTCCTACGAGCAGTACTTC
TRBV5-1	TRBJ2-5	NA	NA	CASSFGGETQYF	TGCGCCAGCAGCTTCGGTGGAGAGACCCAGTACTTC
TRBV16	TRBJ1-2	NA	NA	CASSQEQGSGYTF	TGTGCCAGCAGCCAAGAACAGGGCTCCGGCTACACCTTC
TRBV7-8	TRBJ1-3	NA	NA	CASSLAGGGTNF	TGTGCCAGCAGCTTAGCAGGCGGCGGCACCAATTTT
TRBV3-1/TRBV3-2	TRBJ1-1	TRBD1	NA	CASSQEDRATEAFF	TGTGCCAGCAGCCAAGAGGACAGGGCCACTGAAGCTTTCTTT
TRBV4-1	TRBJ1-5	TRBD1	NA	CASSQVDRDNQPQHF	TGCGCCAGCAGCCAAGTAGACAGGGATAATCAGCCCCAGCATTTT
TRBV5-1	TRBJ2-2	NA	NA	CASSPTGQGGTGELFF	TGCGCCAGCAGCCCCACGGGGCAGGGTGGGACCGGGGAGCTGTTTTTT
TRBV9	TRBJ2-7	TRBD1	NA	CASSPATGYGSYEQYF	TGTGCCAGCAGCCCAGCGACAGGGTACGGCTCCTACGAGCAGTACTTC
TRBV21-1	TRBJ2-5	NA	NA	CASSKDGGETQYF	TGTGCCAGCAGCAAGGACGGGGGAGAGACCCAGTACTTC
TRBV5-1	TRBJ2-5	TRBD2	few	CASSSWTSGGAETQYF	TGCGCCAGCAGCTCCTGGACTAGCGGGGGGGCCGAGACCCAGTACTTC
TRBV30	TRBJ1-6	TRBD1	NA	CAWRRGPFQYSPLHF	TGTGCCTGGAGGAGGGGGCCATTCCAATATTCACCCCTCCACTTT
TRBV5-6	TRBJ1-1	TRBD1	NA	CASSLATWGPTGGRWAFF	TGTGCCAGCAGCTTGGCCACCTGGGGCCCGACAGGGGGTAGGTGGGCTTTCTTT
TRBV6-1	TRBJ1-5	TRBD1	NA	CASSEQGAGLYGPQHF	TGTGCCAGCAGTGAACAGGGGGCGGGACTTTATGGGCCCCAGCATTTT
TRBV6-5	TRBJ1-2	NA	NA	CAVWRAQVWGYTF	TGTGCCGTATGGAGGGCCCAGGTTTGGGGCTACACCTTC
TRBV5-6	TRBJ1-2	NA	NA	CASSFGVGYTF	TGTGCCAGCAGCTTTGGGGTTGGCTACACCTTC
TRBV11-1	TRBJ2-7	NA	NA	CASGLNSHEQYF	TGTGCCAGCGGACTAAACTCCCACGAGCAGTACTTC
TRBV30	TRBJ2-2	NA	NA	CAWSAQLSGGELFF	TGTGCCTGGAGTGCTCAATTATCGGGCGGGGAGCTGTTTTTT
TRBV19	TRBJ1-5	NA	NA	CASSANSQPQHF	TGTGCCAGTAGTGCCAACTCCCAGCCCCAGCATTTT
TRBV6-5	TRBJ1-4	NA	NA	CASSRMGLNEKLFF	TGTGCCAGCAGTAGGATGGGACTTAATGAAAAACTGTTTTTT
TRBV6-1	TRBJ2-5	TRBD2	NA	CASSERLADKETQYF	TGTGCCAGCAGTGAGAGACTAGCGGATAAAGAGACCCAGTACTTC
TRBV5-6	TRBJ1-1	TRBD1	NA	CASSADRADGDTEAFF	TGTGCCAGCAGCGCGGACAGGGCGGATGGAGACACTGAAGCTTTCTTT
TRBV3-1/TRBV3-2	TRBJ2-3	NA	NA	CASSQSPLAGDTQYF	TGTGCCAGCAGCCAAAGTCCGCTAGCAGGGGATACGCAGTATTTT
TRBV21-1	TRBJ2-1	NA	NA	CASSKAQYSHRGADNEQFF	TGTGCCAGCAGCAAGGCACAATATTCACACAGGGGGGCCGACAATGAGCAGTTCTTC
TRBV12-3/TRBV12-4	TRBJ1-1	NA	NA	CASSLAPVNEAFF	TGTGCCAGCAGTTTAGCCCCGGTTAATGAAGCTTTCTTT
TRBV3-1/TRBV3-2	TRBJ2-7	NA	NA	CASSQRGLYEQYF	TGTGCCAGCAGCCAACGGGGGCTCTACGAGCAGTACTTC
TRBV29-1	TRBJ1-1	NA	NA	CSVGHNTEAFF	TGCAGCGTTGGACATAACACTGAAGCTTTCTTT
TRBV18	TRBJ2-1	NA	NA	CASSPQAQVNEQFF	TGTGCCAGCTCACCACAAGCTCAGGTAAATGAGCAGTTCTTC
TRBV6-6	TRBJ1-2	TRBD1	NA	CASRRPGTGSSNYGYTF	TGTGCCAGCAGACGACCCGGGACAGGGAGCTCTAACTATGGCTACACCTTC
TRBV28	TRBJ1-6	TRBD1	NA	CASTSGQGGSPLHF	TGTGCCAGCACCTCCGGACAGGGTGGATCACCCCTCCACTTT
TRBV25-1	TRBJ2-7	TRBD1	once	CASSEESGGVYEQYF	TGTGCCAGCAGTGAAGAGTCAGGGGGCGTGTACGAGCAGTACTTC